The 24 T cell receptor beta chains below were found in one sample sequenced in a study of CD8 T cells in Susac syndrome (dated by TCRdb to between 2019 and 2020). Receptor amplification or capture employed the immunoSEQ multiplex PCR assay. RNA was extracted using the RNeasy kit, and roughly 0.5 to 1 ug of the RNA was reverse transcribed with random hexamers. Using fastp trimming at Q25 and MiXCR clonotype assembly, TCRdb reanalyzed the public sequencing data and kept in-frame beta chains. Here each entry gathers all rows of one CDR3 protein and keeps the most common genes and DNA. This sample has just over 300,000 distinct CDR3 sequences in its table, and roughly 94% of those were observed once. Jointly, the top ten make up approximately 0.065% of the sample. The sample taken for sequencing was CD4+ T cells from PBMCs. These receptors all stem from a human donor with multiple sclerosis.

The rearrangement links TRBV7-2 to TRBJ1-3; D may be TRBD1 (6 bases). Trimming removed 3 bases at V and 4 bases at J, with 13 bases between. Germline values: CDR1 SGHTA, CDR2 FQGNSA. There are 15 residues in the CDR3. The CDR3 nucleotides read TGTGCCAGCAGCTTCGACAGGCAGAGGGGAAACACCATATATTTT. Amino acid sequence: CASSFDRQRGNTIYF.

The chain couples TRBV24-1 to TRBJ1-2; 9 bases align to TRBD1. This CDR3 contains 14 residues. The V gene end was trimmed by 4 bases and the J gene end by 8 bases; junction bases not matched to a gene: 7. Germline V gives CDR1 KGHDR, CDR2 SFDVKD. For the CDR3, the DNA is TGTGCCACCAGTGAGGACGGACAGGGGCGCGGCTACACCTTC. Translated, it gives CATSEDGQGRGYTF.

The chain combines TRBV5-4 with TRBJ2-1; D not certain. Germline assignment: CDR1 SGHNT and CDR2 YYREEE (reference sequence). V lost 0 bases and J lost 3, with 7 bases in between. CDR3 length equals 14 residues. The CDR3, as DNA: TGTGCCAGCAGCTTGGTGAATATCTACAATGAGCAGTTCTTC. It encodes CASSLVNIYNEQFF.

J is TRBJ1-1 and V is TRBV29-1, with 7 bases aligning to TRBD1. CDR1 and CDR2 from the germline V gene are SQVTM and ANQGSEA. The CDR3 is made up of 13 amino acids. The trim removed 6 bases at V and 4 bases at J, leaving 8 bases unmatched. CDR3 nucleotide sequence: TGCAGCGTGACAGGACAGGCTGGCACTGAAGCTTTCTTT. Translation gives CSVTGQAGTEAFF. The complete variable domain, with remaining parts taken from reference TRBV29-1 and TRBJ1-1, reads SAVISQKPSRDICQRGTSLTIQCQVDSQVTMMFWYRQQPGQSLTLIATANQGSEATYESGFVIDKFPISRPNLTFSTLTVSNMSPEDSSIYLCSVTGQAGTEAFFGQGTRLTVV.

The V call is TRBV6-2 or TRBV6-3, the J call TRBJ2-1; no firm D call. The CDR3 runs to 13 residues. Between the trimmed V and J ends, which lost 8 bases and 8 bases, there was a span of 16 bases. Germline V gene sequence: CDR1 MNHEY, CDR2 SVGEGT. This CDR3 is CASGPYKSDEQFF. The CDR3 nucleotides are TGTGCCAGCGGGCCCTACAAGTCGGATGAGCAGTTCTTC.

V gene TRBV12-5 combines with J gene TRBJ2-5, with D uncertain. The germline V and J ends were trimmed by 1 base and 1 base, with 7 bases remaining between them. The CDR3 is made up of 14 amino acids. CDR1 and CDR2 from the germline V gene are LGHNT and FRNRAP. The CDR3 protein is CASGLGQLQETQYF. The DNA of the CDR3 is TGTGCTAGTGGTTTGGGCCAGCTCCAAGAGACCCAGTACTTC.

This sequence joins TRBV19 and TRBJ1-2, with 8 nucleotides matching TRBD1. After removal of 4 bases from V and 2 bases from J, the junction contained 3 bases not matched to a gene. This CDR3 is built from 14 residues. Germline loops: CDR1 LNHDA, CDR2 SQIVND (reference sequence). The CDR3 region is CASSRDRKNYGYTF. As DNA, the CDR3 is TGTGCCAGTAGTAGGGACAGGAAAAACTATGGCTACACCTTC.

The rearrangement links TRBV11-2 to TRBJ2-3; 10 bases match TRBD2. The CDR3 length is 17 residues. Germline assignment: CDR1 SGHAT and CDR2 FQNNGV. V lost 8 bases to trimming and J lost 1 base; unmatched junction nucleotides: 12. The CDR3 reads CASLSGRAWRGTDTQYF. The CDR3 DNA follows: TGTGCCAGCCTGAGCGGGAGGGCCTGGAGGGGCACAGATACGCAGTATTTT.

The rearrangement links TRBV7-9 to TRBJ2-7; no definite D call. V lost 5 bases, J lost 2 bases, and 10 bases lay in between. Germline values: CDR1 SEHNR, CDR2 FQNEAQ (reference sequence). CDR3 length equals 13 residues. DNA of the CDR3: TGTGCCAGCAGCCCGAAGGGCCCCTACGAGCAGTACTTC. Translation: CASSPKGPYEQYF.

The CDR3 DNA reads TGTGCCAGCACCGACTCCCTCTATGGCTACACCTTC. Protein product: CASTDSLYGYTF. The chain carries TRBV28 and TRBJ1-2; D uncertain. The CDR3 consists of 12 residues. V was trimmed by 7 bases and J by 4 bases, leaving 10 bases between them. Looked up from germline, CDR1 is MDHEN and CDR2 is SYDVKM.

The rearrangement uses TRBV7-9 and TRBJ1-1; D gene unclear. Germline CDR1 reads SEHNR; CDR2 reads FQNEAQ (reference sequence). V gave up 5 bases and J gave up 1 base, with 14 bases separating them. This CDR3 has 15 amino acids. The CDR3 nucleotides read TGTGCCAGCAGCCGCGTTAGGATGACGAACACTGAAGCTTTCTTT. It is translated as CASSRVRMTNTEAFF.

The CDR3 nucleotides are TGTGCCAGCAGCCCCTCAGGTCCGGGGGGCTATGGCTACACCTTC. This translates into CASSPSGPGGYGYTF. This rearrangement joins TRBV28 to TRBJ1-2, with D possibly TRBD1 on 5 matching bases. CDR1 and CDR2 (germline): MDHEN, SYDVKM. The CDR3 loop spans 15 amino acids. V was pared by 6 bases and J by 4 bases, with 18 bases between.

The V and J genes are TRBV28 and TRBJ1-4, with D possibly matching TRBD1 (5 bases). The CDR3 totals 14 residues. Looked up from germline, CDR1 is MDHEN and CDR2 is SYDVKM. V lost 8 bases to trimming and J lost 2 bases, with 12 bases between them. The CDR3 region has the DNA TGTGCCAGCTCCCGCGGGGGGACTAATGAAAAACTGTTTTTT. Protein sequence: CASSRGGTNEKLFF.

J is TRBJ2-5 and V is TRBV5-6; D is perhaps TRBD2 (5 bases). V lost 2 bases, J lost 1 base, and 15 bases lay in between. Germline CDR1 SGHDT, CDR2 YYEEEE. The CDR3 has 16 residues. This CDR3 reads CASSFRIRRAQETQYF. The CDR3 DNA sequence: TGTGCCAGCAGCTTTCGGATACGGCGGGCCCAAGAGACCCAGTACTTC. The full variable domain, its missing parts supplied by reference TRBV5-6 and TRBJ2-5, is DAGVTQSPTHLIKTRGQQVTLRCSPKSGHDTVSWYQQALGQGPQFIFQYYEEEERQRGNFPDRFSGHQFPNYSSELNVNALLLGDSALYLCASSFRIRRAQETQYFGPGTRLLVL.

This clonotype was seen only once. The chain combines TRBV11-3 with TRBJ2-3, with 10 bases that match TRBD2. The CDR3 sequence is 15 residues long. V dropped 2 bases and J dropped 4; count of bases not matched to a gene: 3. Germline CDR1 SGHNT, CDR2 YENEEA. The DNA of the CDR3 is TGTGCCAGCAGCTTAAGCGGGGGGGCCGCAGATACGCAGTATTTT. Encoded protein: CASSLSGGAADTQYF.

The J gene is TRBJ2-7, the V gene TRBV30, with 8 nucleotides matching TRBD1. The germline CDR1 and CDR2 sequences are GTSNPN and SVGIG (reference sequence). Losses at the gene ends were 2 bases for V and 6 bases for J; bases not matched to a gene: 9. This CDR3 region has 14 residues. CDR3 in DNA: TGTGCCTGGAGTACCGGGACAGGTCGAGGCGAGCAGTACTTC. It is translated as CAWSTGTGRGEQYF. Full variable domain (remainder filled in from reference TRBV30 and TRBJ2-7): SQTIHQWPATLVQPVGSPLSLECTVEGTSNPNLYWYRQAAGRGLQLLFYSVGIGQISSEVPQNLSASRPQDRQFILSSKKLLLSDSGFYLCAWSTGTGRGEQYFGPGTRLTVT.

The V gene is TRBV12-3 or TRBV12-4, the J gene TRBJ1-5, with D tentatively TRBD1 (5 bases). Trimming left V 2 bases short and J 3 bases short, with 8 bases between. This CDR3 region has 14 residues. CDR3 loop: CASSLRQHNQPQHF. In DNA form, the CDR3 reads TGTGCCAGCAGTTTACGACAGCACAATCAGCCCCAGCATTTT.

V and J are TRBV12-3 or TRBV12-4 and TRBJ2-3; no reliable D call. Trimming stripped 5 bases from V and 1 base from J, with 13 bases between. The CDR3 spans 15 residues. The CDR3 bases are TGTGCCAGCAGTCTTATCGACTTTCGCACAGATACGCAGTATTTT. Translating it yields CASSLIDFRTDTQYF.

The CDR3 coding sequence is TGCGCCAGCAGCCAGACAGTAAGCGGCCCCAATGAGCAGTTCTTC. It specifies CASSQTVSGPNEQFF. This chain joins TRBV5-1 and TRBJ2-1, with D perhaps assigned TRBD1 or TRBD2 (5 bases each). This CDR3 is built from 15 residues. The V end lost 4 bases, the J end lost 6 bases, and 17 bases lay between the germline ends. Germline values: CDR1 SGHRS, CDR2 YFSETQ.

The chain links TRBV3-1 to TRBJ2-1; D uncertain. Trimming stripped 4 bases from V and 4 bases from J, with 14 bases between. The CDR3 loop spans 15 amino acids. CDR1 LGHDT and CDR2 YNNKEL come from the germline V gene (reference sequence). CDR3 sequence: CASSPDLVLYNEQFF. The CDR3 nucleotides read TGTGCCAGCAGCCCAGACTTGGTCCTTTACAATGAGCAGTTCTTC.

The chain employs TRBV19 and TRBJ1-4; TRBD1 might be the D (6 bases). Per germline, CDR1 LNHDA and CDR2 SQIVND (reference sequence). The CDR3 has 15 amino acids. The germline V and J ends were trimmed by 5 bases and 0 bases, with 10 bases remaining between them. Here the CDR3 DNA reads TGTGCCAGTAGTCTAACAGGGTCAACTAATGAAAAACTGTTTTTT. Translation: CASSLTGSTNEKLFF.

The chain employs TRBV7-8 and TRBJ1-2, with TRBD1 identical over 8 bases. The trim removed 0 bases at V and 5 bases at J, leaving 11 bases unmatched. Germline CDR1 SGHVS, CDR2 FQNEAQ. This CDR3 is 17 amino acids long. As DNA, the CDR3 is TGTGCCAGCAGCTTAGCAGCGACAGGGGCCGTTGGTTATGGCTACACCTTC. Amino acid sequence: CASSLAATGAVGYGYTF.

This chain joins TRBV5-4 and TRBJ2-2, with 7 bases matching TRBD1. The CDR3 runs 17 residues. With 2 bases clipped from V and 4 bases from J, the junction kept 11 bases outside the gene matches. Germline V gene data show CDR1 as SGHNT and CDR2 as YYREEE (reference sequence). The DNA for the CDR3 is TGTGCCAGCAGCTTCTACCGAATGACAGGGCCCACCGGGGAGCTGTTTTTT. Protein sequence: CASSFYRMTGPTGELFF. Full variable domain (rest looked up from reference TRBV5-4 and TRBJ2-2): ETGVTQSPTHLIKTRGQQVTLRCSSQSGHNTVSWYQQALGQGPQFIFQYYREEENGRGNFPPRFSGLQFPNYSSELNVNALELDDSALYLCASSFYRMTGPTGELFFGEGSRLTVL.

The V gene is TRBV6-2 or TRBV6-3, the J gene TRBJ2-7; D is undetermined. This CDR3 comprises 15 residues. With 0 bases removed from V and 2 bases from J, the gap between germline ends came to 11 bases. Germline CDR1 MNHEY, CDR2 SVGEGT. The CDR3, as DNA: TGTGCCAGCAGTTACTCCGGCGGCACAACCTACGAGCAGTACTTC. This codes for CASSYSGGTTYEQYF.